This TCR beta chain was sequenced in a study of blood T cell repertoires in COVID-19. Measured with immunoSEQ multiplex PCR; TCRdb has only the in-frame clones, and not every one. The sample carries under 500,000 clones, 70% to 90% recorded once. The CDR3 has 13 residues. Germline loops: CDR1 SGHVS, CDR2 FQNEAQ. V was pared by 0 bases and J by 9 bases, with 4 bases of the junction left unmatched. The V gene is TRBV7-8, the J gene TRBJ1-2; 7 bases agree with TRBD1. The specimen was PBMCs or T cells enriched from blood (not recorded which). This sequence originates from a woman between 18 and 30 years old with acute COVID-19. The CDR3 DNA reads as TGTGCCAGCAGCTTAGCCCAGGGGGTGAGCTACACCTTC. As protein: CASSLAQGVSYTF.